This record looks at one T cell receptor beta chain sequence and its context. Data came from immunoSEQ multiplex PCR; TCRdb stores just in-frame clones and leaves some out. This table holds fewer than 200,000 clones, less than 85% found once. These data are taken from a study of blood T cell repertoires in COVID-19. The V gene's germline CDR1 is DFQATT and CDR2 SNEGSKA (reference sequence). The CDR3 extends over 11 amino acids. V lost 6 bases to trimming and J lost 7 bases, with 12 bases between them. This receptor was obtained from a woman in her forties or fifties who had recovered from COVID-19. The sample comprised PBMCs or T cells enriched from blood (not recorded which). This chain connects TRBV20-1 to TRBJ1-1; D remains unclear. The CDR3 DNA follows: TGCAGTGCCCACTCCGGGATTGAAGCTTTCTTT. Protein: CSAHSGIEAFF.